One and the same sample provided the 22 T cell receptor beta chains below, sequenced in a study of cytomegalovirus exposure and HLA in healthy donors. The PCR had 60 Vbeta and 13 Jbeta primers. Only in-frame clones appear in the TCRdb table, and some are missing; sequencing was by immunoSEQ multiplex PCR. Here the sample spans some 110,000 clones, about 64% being singletons. The material sequenced was PBMCs. The receptor source for this set is a female donor in good health and CMV-seronegative.

This clone is a singleton in its sample. This chain connects TRBV27 to TRBJ1-5; possibly TRBD1 for D (6 bases). Germline lookup yields CDR1 MNHEY and CDR2 SMNVEV (reference sequence). The CDR3 has 14 residues. V shed 4 bases and J shed 0 bases, with 7 bases lying between them. The CDR3 reads CASSYRDSNQPQHF. In DNA form, the CDR3 reads TGTGCCAGCAGTTACAGGGATAGCAATCAGCCCCAGCATTTT.

As DNA, the CDR3 is TGTGCCAGCAGCCAAACACAACGTCTAGCGGGGTTCACAGATACGCAGTATTTT. The encoded protein is CASSQTQRLAGFTDTQYF. The chain is built from TRBV7-2 and TRBJ2-3; 9 bases are a match to TRBD2. Losses at the gene ends were 5 bases for V and 2 bases for J; bases not matched to a gene: 14. The CDR3 is 18 residues long. CDR1 and CDR2 from the germline V gene are SGHTA and FQGNSA.

V and J are TRBV30 and TRBJ2-2; D ambiguous. The germline gives CDR1 GTSNPN, CDR2 SVGIG (reference sequence). V lost 7 bases, J lost 7 bases, and 13 bases lay in between. CDR3 size: 12 residues. The CDR3 reads CASRVFYGELFF. The CDR3 DNA is TGTGCCTCCCGGGTCTTTTACGGGGAGCTGTTTTTT.

This sequence joins TRBV6-1 and TRBJ1-2; 9 bases align to TRBD1. J gave up 0 bases and V 4 bases, and 12 bases lay outside the gene matches. There are 18 residues in the CDR3. Looked up from germline, CDR1 is MNHNS and CDR2 is SASEGT. The CDR3 DNA sequence: TGTGCCAGCAGTGCAGGGACAGGGATTAGGTTGGCTAACTATGGCTACACCTTC. Protein sequence: CASSAGTGIRLANYGYTF.

This chain joins TRBV28 and TRBJ2-5; the match to TRBD1 covers 8 bases. From germline, CDR1 is MDHEN and CDR2 SYDVKM. CDR3 size: 15 residues. The junction had 15 bases not matched to a gene; V was cut back by 10 bases and J by 5 bases. In nucleotides, the CDR3 is TGTGCCACGGTATTTGGACAGGGCCGAGGGGAGACCCAGTACTTC. Translated: CATVFGQGRGETQYF.

The CDR3 DNA is TGTGCCAGCGGGACAGGGGGTCGCTACGAGCAGTACTTC. Translating it yields CASGTGGRYEQYF. The chain employs TRBV28 and TRBJ2-7; 11 nucleotides line up with TRBD1. Germline CDR1 reads MDHEN; CDR2 reads SYDVKM. The CDR3 contains 13 residues. J was trimmed by 3 bases and V by 8 bases; bases with no gene match: 3.

The chain combines TRBV19 with TRBJ1-5, with a tentative D call TRBD1 (5 bases). The V end was cut by 6 bases, the J end by 7 bases, with 10 bases between. The germline V gene has CDR1 LNHDA and CDR2 SQIVND (reference sequence). The CDR3 contains 12 residues. CDR3 sequence reads: CASRWWGQPQHF. CDR3 DNA: TGTGCCAGTAGATGGTGGGGCCAGCCCCAGCATTTT. The whole variable domain, remainder taken from reference TRBV19 and TRBJ1-5, is DGGITQSPKYLFRKEGQNVTLSCEQNLNHDAMYWYRQDPGQGLRLIYYSQIVNDFQKGDIAEGYSVSREKKESFPLTVTSAQKNPTAFYLCASRWWGQPQHFGDGTRLSIL.

This sequence joins TRBV11-3 and TRBJ2-5, with D hard to call. Germline-derived CDR1 and CDR2 are SGHNT and YENEEA. The germline V and J ends were trimmed by 0 bases and 0 bases, with 8 bases remaining between them. The CDR3 consists of 15 residues. The CDR3 loop reads CASSLDQAYQETQYF. The CDR3 coding sequence is TGTGCCAGCAGCTTAGATCAGGCGTACCAAGAGACCCAGTACTTC.

In regard to this clone: Other DNA sequences in this specimen translate into the identical CDR3. The V call is TRBV5-4, the J call TRBJ2-5; D gene unclear. Germline lookup yields CDR1 SGHNT and CDR2 YYREEE (reference sequence). Trimming shortened V by 5 bases and J by 4 bases, and 6 bases separated the two germline ends. The length of the CDR3 is 11 residues. This CDR3 reads CASRTGETQYF. The CDR3 coding sequence is TGTGCCAGCAGAACTGGAGAGACCCAGTACTTC. The entire variable domain, with the rest obtained from reference TRBV5-4 and TRBJ2-5, is as follows: ETGVTQSPTHLIKTRGQQVTLRCSSQSGHNTVSWYQQALGQGPQFIFQYYREEENGRGNFPPRFSGLQFPNYSSELNVNALELDDSALYLCASRTGETQYFGPGTRLLVL.

The V and J genes are TRBV18 and TRBJ1-1; D is possibly TRBD1 (5 bases). Germline CDR1 KGHSH, CDR2 LQKENI. V lost 2 bases, J lost 3 bases, and 10 bases lay in between. This CDR3 spans 14 amino acids. The CDR3 DNA reads as TGTGCCAGCTCACCAGCGGGGCAGGACACTGAAGCTTTCTTT. Its protein is CASSPAGQDTEAFF.

The rearrangement joins TRBV5-4 to TRBJ2-5, with D perhaps matching TRBD2 (6 bases). Trimming shortened V by 0 bases and J by 3 bases, and 9 bases separated the two germline ends. Germline assignment: CDR1 SGHNT and CDR2 YYREEE (reference sequence). This CDR3 region has 14 residues. The CDR3 region is CASSLDGREETQYF. CDR3 bases: TGTGCCAGCAGCTTGGACGGGAGAGAAGAGACCCAGTACTTC.

The genes are TRBV30 and TRBJ2-5, with 9 bases matching TRBD2. This CDR3 has 13 amino acids. CDR1 and CDR2 (germline): GTSNPN, SVGIG (reference sequence). The V segment lost 3 bases and the J segment 3 bases; nucleotides outside the gene matches: 2. The CDR3 DNA follows: TGTGCCTGGAGGGCTAGCGGGGAAGAGACCCAGTACTTC. Its translation is CAWRASGEETQYF.

The V and J genes are TRBV6-4 and TRBJ1-5, with unresolved D. The germline CDR1 and CDR2 sequences are MRHNA and SNTAGT. The CDR3 runs 17 residues. V was pared by 6 bases and J by 2 bases, with 20 bases between. The CDR3 here is CASRPFQVPFGNQPQHF. The CDR3 bases are TGTGCCAGCAGGCCGTTTCAGGTTCCCTTTGGCAATCAGCCCCAGCATTTT.

V and J are TRBV7-9 and TRBJ1-3; possible D gene TRBD1, 5 bases. The CDR3 length is 16 residues. Trimming left V 3 bases short and J 1 base short, with 13 bases between. CDR1 SEHNR and CDR2 FQNEAQ come from the germline V gene (reference sequence). CDR3: CASSFSGGASGNTIYF. As DNA, the CDR3 is TGTGCCAGCAGCTTCTCGGGGGGAGCGTCTGGAAACACCATATATTTT.

The chain links TRBV2 to TRBJ2-1; tentatively, D is TRBD2 (6 bases). V lost 9 bases and J lost 4, with 19 bases in between. Germline V gene sequence: CDR1 SNHLY, CDR2 FYNNEI. The CDR3 consists of 15 residues. The CDR3 region has the DNA TGTGCCAGTGATCCGGGGGTCTTACCTTACAATGAGCAGTTCTTC. This encodes CASDPGVLPYNEQFF.

This clone was picked up a small number of times. V is TRBV6-1 and J is TRBJ2-7; 7 nucleotides agree with TRBD1. Trimming removed 0 bases from V and 6 bases from J; junction bases left unmatched: 14. The CDR3 is 17 residues long. Germline assignment: CDR1 MNHNS and CDR2 SASEGT. Here the CDR3 DNA reads TGTGCCAGCAGTGAAGCAATTGAAAGTGCAGGGGGAAGCGAGCAGTACTTC. It is translated as CASSEAIESAGGSEQYF.

The rearrangement uses TRBV11-2 and TRBJ1-4; the D is unclear. Per germline, CDR1 SGHAT and CDR2 FQNNGV. V lost 1 base and J lost 3, with 9 bases in between. The CDR3 is made up of 15 amino acids. The CDR3 region is CASSLGGSPNEKLFF. The CDR3 nucleotides read TGTGCCAGCAGCTTAGGCGGCAGTCCTAATGAAAAACTGTTTTTT.

This clone showed up just a few times. The gene calls are TRBV19 and TRBJ2-2; D gene unclear. V lost 4 bases, J lost 6 bases, and 12 bases lay in between. Germline loops: CDR1 LNHDA, CDR2 SQIVND (reference sequence). The CDR3 runs to 14 residues. The CDR3 bases are TGTGCCAGTAGTACCCAGGTAGAGTCCGGGGAGCTGTTTTTT. Its protein product is CASSTQVESGELFF.

This CDR3 reads CASSPGGSVSVLTF. CDR3 bases: TGTGCCAGCAGCCCCGGAGGATCGGTTTCGGTCCTGACTTTC. The V gene is TRBV7-3, the J gene TRBJ2-6, with D perhaps matching TRBD2 (5 bases). This CDR3 has 14 amino acids. CDR1 and CDR2 (germline): SGHTA, FQGTGA. With 5 bases removed from V and 13 bases from J, the gap between germline ends came to 18 bases.

V gene TRBV4-3 combines with J gene TRBJ2-7; D may be TRBD2 (5 bases). Per the germline V gene, CDR1 is LGHNA and CDR2 is YSLEER. V was pared by 1 base and J by 2 bases, with 12 bases between. The CDR3 has 15 amino acids. The CDR3 DNA follows: TGCGCCAGCAGCCAAGGCCCGGACTCCCCCTACGAGCAGTACTTC. Translated: CASSQGPDSPYEQYF.

DNA for the CDR3: TGTGCCAGTAAAACAGGGGGGACTGAAGCTTTCTTT. Amino acids: CASKTGGTEAFF. V usage is TRBV19 and J usage is TRBJ1-1; 8 bases fit TRBD1. In germline, CDR1 is LNHDA, CDR2 SQIVND (reference sequence). V lost 7 bases and J lost 5; bases outside the gene matches: 3. The CDR3 has 12 residues.

The chain recombines TRBV29-1 with TRBJ2-5; 16 bases are shared with TRBD2. The J call may be in error: the DNA end matches TRBJ2-7 better. Germline CDR1 is SQVTM and CDR2 is ANQGSEA. The CDR3 sequence is 17 residues long. In DNA form, the CDR3 reads TGCAGCGTTGACATGGGGACTAGCGGGAGGGCCTCCTACGAGCAGTACTTC. It is translated as CSVDMGTSGRASYEQYF.